Reported below is one TCR beta chain. These data are taken from a study of shared clonotypes between healthy human individuals. Some clones are missing from TCRdb's copy, which holds only in-frame ones; the method was immunoSEQ multiplex PCR. There are roughly 660,000 clones in the sample; roughly 87% occur only once, and 30% to 35% lies in the top ten. Sequencing input: memory CD8+ T cells from PBMCs. The subset is: CD45RO+ cells pooled with CCR7-negative TemRA cells. The receptor comes from a man aged 18 to 30 in good health. Some clones in this sample may be carry-over from other donors' samples.

The chain's CDR3 is CASSPGTGGNNEQFF. The CDR3 bases are TGTGCCAGCAGCCCCGGGACAGGGGGCAACAATGAGCAGTTCTTC. This chain connects TRBV7-9 to TRBJ2-1; 12 bases fit TRBD1. In germline, CDR1 is SEHNR, CDR2 FQNEAQ (reference sequence). This CDR3 is 15 amino acids long. The V gene end was trimmed by 5 bases and the J gene end by 5 bases; junction bases not matched to a gene: 4.